This TCR beta chain was obtained from a study of T cells in tuberculosis. At the level of the study: This South African cohort compared adolescents with or without latent tuberculosis against adults with active tuberculosis. Study results and limitations: Selection depended on which cryopreserved specimens were available.

Some clones are missing from TCRdb's copy, which holds only in-frame ones; the method was immunoSEQ multiplex PCR. There are about 34,000 clones in the sample; approximately 91% occur only once, and 2.2% lies in the top ten. As to this clone: The antigen is unknown.

This CDR3 contains 13 residues. Germline CDR1 is SGHTA and CDR2 is FQGTGA. V shed 0 bases and J shed 9 bases, with 11 bases lying between them. Latent tuberculosis screening used tuberculin skin test and IGRA at entry. Each donor contributed about 100,000 T cells on average, unsorted. The material sequenced was PBMCs. This receptor was obtained from a donor between 10 and 29 years old with latent tuberculosis or without tuberculosis infection. The chain combines TRBV7-3 with TRBJ1-2; D remains ambiguous. The CDR3 DNA reads as TGTGCCAGCAGCTTAACAGCCTCCGATAGCTACACCTTC. Its protein product is CASSLTASDSYTF. The variable domain in full, with the rest retrieved from reference TRBV7-3 and TRBJ1-2, is GAGVSQTPSNKVTEKGKYVELRCDPISGHTALYWYRQSLGQGPEFLIYFQGTGAADDSGLPNDRFFAVRPEGSVSTLKIQRTERGDSAVYLCASSLTASDSYTFGSGTRLTVV.